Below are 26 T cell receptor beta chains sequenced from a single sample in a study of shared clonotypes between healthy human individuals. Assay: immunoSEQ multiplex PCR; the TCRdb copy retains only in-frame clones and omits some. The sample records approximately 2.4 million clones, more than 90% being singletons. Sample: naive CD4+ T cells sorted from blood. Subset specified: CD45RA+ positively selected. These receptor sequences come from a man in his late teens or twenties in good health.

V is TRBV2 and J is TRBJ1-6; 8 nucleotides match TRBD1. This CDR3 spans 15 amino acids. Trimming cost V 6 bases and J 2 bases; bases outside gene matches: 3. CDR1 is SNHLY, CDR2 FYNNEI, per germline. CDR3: CASRDRETYNSPLHF. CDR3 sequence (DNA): TGTGCCAGCAGGGACAGGGAAACCTATAATTCACCCCTCCACTTT.

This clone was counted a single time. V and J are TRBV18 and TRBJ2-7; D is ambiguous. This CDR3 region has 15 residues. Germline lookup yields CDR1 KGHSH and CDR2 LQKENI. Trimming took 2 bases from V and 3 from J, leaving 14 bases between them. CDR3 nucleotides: TGTGCCAGCTCACCAAGGGATGGGTACTACTACGAGCAGTACTTC. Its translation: CASSPRDGYYYEQYF.

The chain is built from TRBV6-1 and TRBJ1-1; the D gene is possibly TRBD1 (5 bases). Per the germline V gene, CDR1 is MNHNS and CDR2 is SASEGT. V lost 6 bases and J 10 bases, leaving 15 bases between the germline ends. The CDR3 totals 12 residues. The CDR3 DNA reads TGTGCCAGCAGCGGGACTTCCGCACGAGCTTTCTTT. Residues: CASSGTSARAFF.

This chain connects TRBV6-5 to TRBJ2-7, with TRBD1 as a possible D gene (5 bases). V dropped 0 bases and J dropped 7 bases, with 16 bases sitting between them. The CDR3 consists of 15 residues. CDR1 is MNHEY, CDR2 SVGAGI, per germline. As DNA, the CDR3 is TGTGCCAGCAGTTACTCGAGTGCAGGGTCCCTGGAGCAGTACTTC. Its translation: CASSYSSAGSLEQYF.

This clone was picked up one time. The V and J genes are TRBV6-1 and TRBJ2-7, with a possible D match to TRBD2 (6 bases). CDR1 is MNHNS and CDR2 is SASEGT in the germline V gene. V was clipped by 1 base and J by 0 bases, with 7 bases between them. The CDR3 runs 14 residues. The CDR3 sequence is CASSEGRVSYEQYF. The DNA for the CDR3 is TGTGCCAGCAGTGAAGGGAGGGTCTCCTACGAGCAGTACTTC.

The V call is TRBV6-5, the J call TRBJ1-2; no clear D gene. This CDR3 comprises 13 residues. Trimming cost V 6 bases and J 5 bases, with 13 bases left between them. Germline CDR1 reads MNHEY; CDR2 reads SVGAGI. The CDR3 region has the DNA TGTGCCAGCAGGGTGGGTTTAGGTTATGGCTACACCTTC. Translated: CASRVGLGYGYTF.

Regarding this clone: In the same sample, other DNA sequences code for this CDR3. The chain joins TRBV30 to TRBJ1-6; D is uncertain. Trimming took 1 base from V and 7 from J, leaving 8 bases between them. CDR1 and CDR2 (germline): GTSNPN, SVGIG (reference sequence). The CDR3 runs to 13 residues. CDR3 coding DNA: TGTGCCTGGAGTGGCCAGACGAATTCACCCCTCCACTTT. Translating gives CAWSGQTNSPLHF. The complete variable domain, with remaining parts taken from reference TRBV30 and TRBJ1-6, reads SQTIHQWPATLVQPVGSPLSLECTVEGTSNPNLYWYRQAAGRGLQLLFYSVGIGQISSEVPQNLSASRPQDRQFILSSKKLLLSDSGFYLCAWSGQTNSPLHFGNGTRLTVT.

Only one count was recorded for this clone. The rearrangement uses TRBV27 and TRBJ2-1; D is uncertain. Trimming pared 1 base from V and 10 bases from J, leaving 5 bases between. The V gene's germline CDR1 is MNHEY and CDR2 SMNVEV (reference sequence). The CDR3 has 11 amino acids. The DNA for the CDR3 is TGTGCCAGCAGTTTATTAGGGGAGCAGTTCTTC. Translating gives CASSLLGEQFF.

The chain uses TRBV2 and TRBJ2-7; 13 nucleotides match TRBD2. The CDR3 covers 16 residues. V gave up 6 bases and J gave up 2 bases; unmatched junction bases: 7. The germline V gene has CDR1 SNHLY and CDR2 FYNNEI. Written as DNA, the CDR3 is TGTGCCAGCAGGGATACTAGCGGGAGGGCCGCCTACGAGCAGTACTTC. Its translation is CASRDTSGRAAYEQYF.

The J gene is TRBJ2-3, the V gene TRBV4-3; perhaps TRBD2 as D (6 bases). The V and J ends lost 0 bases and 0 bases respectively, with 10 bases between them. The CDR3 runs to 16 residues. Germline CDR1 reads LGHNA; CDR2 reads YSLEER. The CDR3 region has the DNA TGCGCCAGCAGCCAAGATAGCGGCACAAGCACAGATACGCAGTATTTT. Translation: CASSQDSGTSTDTQYF.

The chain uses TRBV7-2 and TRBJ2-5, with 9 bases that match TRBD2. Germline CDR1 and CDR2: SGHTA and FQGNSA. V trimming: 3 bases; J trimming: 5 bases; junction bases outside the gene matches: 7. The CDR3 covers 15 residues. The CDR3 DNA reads TGTGCCAGCAGCTTCCAGACTAGCGGAGGGGAGACCCAGTACTTC. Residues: CASSFQTSGGETQYF.

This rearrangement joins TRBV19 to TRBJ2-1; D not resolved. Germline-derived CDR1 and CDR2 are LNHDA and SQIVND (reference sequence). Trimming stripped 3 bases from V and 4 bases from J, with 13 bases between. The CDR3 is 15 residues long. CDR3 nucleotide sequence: TGTGCCAGTAGTATCGGTGGCACCGTTTACAATGAGCAGTTCTTC. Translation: CASSIGGTVYNEQFF.

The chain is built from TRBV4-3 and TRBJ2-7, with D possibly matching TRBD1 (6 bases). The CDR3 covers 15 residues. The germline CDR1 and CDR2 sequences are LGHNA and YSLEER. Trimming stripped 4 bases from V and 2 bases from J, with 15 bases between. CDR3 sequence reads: CASSPSTGNPYEQYF. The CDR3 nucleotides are TGCGCCAGCAGCCCCTCAACAGGGAATCCCTACGAGCAGTACTTC.

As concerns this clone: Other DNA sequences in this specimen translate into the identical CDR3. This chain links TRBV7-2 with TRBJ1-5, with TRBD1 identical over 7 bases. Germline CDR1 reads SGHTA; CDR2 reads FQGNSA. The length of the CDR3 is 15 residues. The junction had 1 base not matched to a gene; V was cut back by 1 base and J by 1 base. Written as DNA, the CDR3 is TGTGCCAGCAGCTTAGACAGGGGAAGCAATCAGCCCCAGCATTTT. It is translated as CASSLDRGSNQPQHF. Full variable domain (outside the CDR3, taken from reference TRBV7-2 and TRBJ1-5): GAGVSQSPSNKVTEKGKDVELRCDPISGHTALYWYRQSLGQGLEFLIYFQGNSAPDKSGLPSDRFSAERTGGSVSTLTIQRTQQEDSAVYLCASSLDRGSNQPQHFGDGTRLSIL.

The CDR3 here is CASSKTGGGTEAFF. Written as DNA, the CDR3 is TGTGCCAGCAGCAAGACAGGGGGCGGGACTGAAGCTTTCTTT. The rearrangement links TRBV5-4 to TRBJ1-1; 10 bases match TRBD1. Trimming cost V 4 bases and J 5 bases; bases outside gene matches: 5. This CDR3 has 14 residues. Per germline, CDR1 SGHNT and CDR2 YYREEE (reference sequence). Full variable domain (rest looked up from reference TRBV5-4 and TRBJ1-1): ETGVTQSPTHLIKTRGQQVTLRCSSQSGHNTVSWYQQALGQGPQFIFQYYREEENGRGNFPPRFSGLQFPNYSSELNVNALELDDSALYLCASSKTGGGTEAFFGQGTRLTVV.

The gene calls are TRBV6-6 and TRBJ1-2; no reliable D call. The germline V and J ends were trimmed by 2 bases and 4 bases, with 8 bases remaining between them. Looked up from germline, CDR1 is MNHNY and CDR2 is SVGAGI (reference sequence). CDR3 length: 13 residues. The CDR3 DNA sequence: TGTGCCAGCAGTTACGGCGGGATCTATGGCTACACCTTC. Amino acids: CASSYGGIYGYTF.

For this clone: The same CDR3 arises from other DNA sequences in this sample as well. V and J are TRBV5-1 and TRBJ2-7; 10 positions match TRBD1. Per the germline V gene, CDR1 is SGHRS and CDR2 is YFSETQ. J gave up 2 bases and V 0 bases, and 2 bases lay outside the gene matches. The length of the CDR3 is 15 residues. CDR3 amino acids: CASSLGGQGPYEQYF. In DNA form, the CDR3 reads TGCGCCAGCAGCTTGGGGGGACAGGGGCCCTACGAGCAGTACTTC.

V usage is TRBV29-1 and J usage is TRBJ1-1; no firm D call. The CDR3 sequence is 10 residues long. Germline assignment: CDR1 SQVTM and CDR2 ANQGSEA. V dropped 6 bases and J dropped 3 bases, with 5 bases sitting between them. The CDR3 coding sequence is TGCAGCGTCGGTTACACTGAAGCTTTCTTT. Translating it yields CSVGYTEAFF.

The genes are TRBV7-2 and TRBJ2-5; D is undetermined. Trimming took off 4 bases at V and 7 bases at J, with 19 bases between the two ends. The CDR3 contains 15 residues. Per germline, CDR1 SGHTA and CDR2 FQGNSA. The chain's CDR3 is CASSSNWGRLGTQYF. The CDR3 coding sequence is TGTGCCAGCAGCTCCAACTGGGGTCGTTTGGGGACCCAGTACTTC.

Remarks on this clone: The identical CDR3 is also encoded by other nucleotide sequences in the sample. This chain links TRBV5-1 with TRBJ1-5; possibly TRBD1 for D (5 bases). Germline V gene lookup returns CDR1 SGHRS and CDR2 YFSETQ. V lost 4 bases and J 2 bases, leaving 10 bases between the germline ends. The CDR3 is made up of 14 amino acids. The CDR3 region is CASSPGTGNQPQHF. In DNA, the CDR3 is TGCGCCAGCAGCCCAGGGACCGGCAATCAGCCCCAGCATTTT.

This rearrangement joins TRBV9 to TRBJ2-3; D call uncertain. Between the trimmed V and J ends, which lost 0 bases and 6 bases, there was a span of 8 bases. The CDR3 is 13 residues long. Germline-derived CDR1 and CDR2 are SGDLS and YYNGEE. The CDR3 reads CASSVEIWDTQYF. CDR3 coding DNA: TGTGCCAGCAGCGTAGAAATTTGGGATACGCAGTATTTT.

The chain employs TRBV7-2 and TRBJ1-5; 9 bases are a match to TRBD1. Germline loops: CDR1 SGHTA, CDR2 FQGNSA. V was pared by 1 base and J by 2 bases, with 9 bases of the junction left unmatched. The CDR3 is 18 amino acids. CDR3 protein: CASSLGDRDVSGNQPQHF. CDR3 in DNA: TGTGCCAGCAGCTTAGGGGACAGGGATGTTTCGGGCAATCAGCCCCAGCATTTT.

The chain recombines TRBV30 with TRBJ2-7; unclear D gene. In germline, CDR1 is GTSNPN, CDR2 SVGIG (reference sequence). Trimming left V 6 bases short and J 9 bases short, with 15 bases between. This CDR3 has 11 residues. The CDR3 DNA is TGTGCCTGCCCCGGAGAAGTTGGGCAGTACTTC. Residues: CACPGEVGQYF.

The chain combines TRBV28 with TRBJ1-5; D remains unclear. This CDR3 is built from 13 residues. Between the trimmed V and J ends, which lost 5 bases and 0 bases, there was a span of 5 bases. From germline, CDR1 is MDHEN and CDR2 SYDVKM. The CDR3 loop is CASSGHSNQPQHF. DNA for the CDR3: TGTGCCAGCAGTGGGCATAGCAATCAGCCCCAGCATTTT.

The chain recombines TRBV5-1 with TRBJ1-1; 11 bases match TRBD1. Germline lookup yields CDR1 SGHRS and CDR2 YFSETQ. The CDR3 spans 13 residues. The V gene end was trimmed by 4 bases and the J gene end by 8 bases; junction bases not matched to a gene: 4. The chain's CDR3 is CASSQRTGGEAFF. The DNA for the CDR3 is TGCGCCAGCAGCCAACGGACAGGGGGCGAAGCTTTCTTT.

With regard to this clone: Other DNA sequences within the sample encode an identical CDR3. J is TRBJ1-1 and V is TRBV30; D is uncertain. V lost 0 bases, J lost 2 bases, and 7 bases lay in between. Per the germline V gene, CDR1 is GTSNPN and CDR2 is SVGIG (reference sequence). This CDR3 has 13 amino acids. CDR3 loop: CAWSVVGNTEAFF. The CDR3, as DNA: TGTGCCTGGAGTGTGGTGGGTAACACTGAAGCTTTCTTT.